Listed below are T cell receptor beta chains from one sample, sequenced in a study of T cell repertoires in cytomegalovirus infection. No antigen has been identified for these receptors. Via MiXCR, TCRdb re-called the reads, giving one row per CDR3 protein. The table lists tens of thousands of distinct CDR3 sequences, around 42% of them singletons, with over 85% in the top ten. The sample in question was CD8+ T cells from cultured PBMCs, obtained from culture after CMV antigen stimulation. All receptors derive from a human donor in good health (CMV status not recorded). Some clones in this sample may be carry-over from other donors' samples. Both conserved end residues are part of each CDR3. A D gene is named only where the DNA matches it firmly. Part of the rows lack a size; the others show once, few, many or a class for expanded clones.

d_gene	abundance	v_gene	j_gene	CDR3aa	CDR3nt
-	few	TRBV7-2	TRBJ2-7	CASSLALEQYF	TGTGCCAGCAGCTTAGCGCTCGAGCAGTACTTC
-	-	TRBV12-3/TRBV12-4	TRBJ2-5	CASTPGGGYGTQYF	TGTGCCAGCACCCCCGGAGGAGGGTACGGGACCCAGTACTTC
-	few	TRBV7-8	TRBJ2-1	CASNLAGPNGEQFF	TGTGCCAGCAACTTAGCTGGGCCTAATGGTGAGCAGTTCTTC
-	few	TRBV12-3/TRBV12-4	TRBJ2-5	CASSLGGEETQYF	TGTGCCAGCAGTTTAGGAGGAGAAGAGACCCAGTACTTC
-	few	TRBV7-6	TRBJ2-7	CASSLKGDSSYEQYF	TGTGCCAGCAGCTTAAAGGGGGACTCCTCCTACGAGCAGTACTTC
TRBD1	-	TRBV11-3	TRBJ1-1	CDSSPRGQGETEAFF	TGTGACAGCAGCCCCAGGGGACAGGGGGAAACTGAAGCTTTCTTT
-	-	TRBV10-3	TRBJ2-2	CAISESPQGRAGELFF	TGTGCCATCAGTGAGTCTCCACAGGGCCGAGCCGGGGAGCTGTTTTTT
TRBD2	-	TRBV5-1	TRBJ2-7	CASSRLAGAGGEQYF	TGCGCCAGCAGTCGTTTAGCGGGGGCCGGGGGAGAGCAGTACTTC
-	many	TRBV28	TRBJ2-3	CASSLQGQRADTDTQYF	TGTGCCAGCAGTTTACAGGGGCAGAGGGCGGACACAGATACGCAGTATTTT
-	-	TRBV5-6	TRBJ1-2	CVSSVQGWSNYGYTF	TGTGTCAGCAGCGTACAGGGCTGGAGTAACTATGGCTACACCTTC
TRBD2	-	TRBV6-8	TRBJ2-3	CASSYSGTSADTQYF	TGTGCCAGCAGTTACTCAGGGACTAGCGCGGATACGCAGTATTTT
-	few	TRBV6-5	TRBJ1-6	CASSYSQLWTAEGGSGSPLHF	TGTGCCAGCAGTTACTCTCAACTTTGGACTGCTGAAGGGGGTTCGGGTTCACCCCTCCACTTT
TRBD1	many	TRBV7-2	TRBJ1-1	CASSLIGTAPEAFF	TGTGCCAGCAGCTTAATAGGGACAGCCCCTGAAGCTTTCTTT
-	-	TRBV27	TRBJ1-2	CASSLGRNYGYTF	TGTGCCAGCAGTTTAGGACGGAACTATGGCTACACCTTC
TRBD1	many	TRBV7-2	TRBJ1-5	CASSLDDRDRGRPQPQHF	TGTGCCAGCAGCTTAGACGATCGGGACAGGGGGCGTCCTCAGCCCCAGCATTTT
-	-	TRBV19	TRBJ1-5	CASSIGGGSIRPQHF	TGTGCCAGTAGTATAGGAGGGGGGTCAATCAGGCCCCAGCATTTT
TRBD1	-	TRBV5-1	TRBJ2-3	CASSFEGAFPDTQYF	TGCGCCAGCAGCTTCGAGGGGGCGTTTCCAGATACGCAGTATTTT
TRBD1	-	TRBV14	TRBJ1-4	CASSPWDRPNEKLFF	TGTGCCAGCAGCCCCTGGGACAGGCCTAATGAAAAACTGTTTTTT
TRBD1	-	TRBV6-1	TRBJ1-1	CASSPGTALNTEAFF	TGTGCCAGCAGTCCCGGGACAGCTCTTAACACTGAAGCTTTCTTT
-	-	TRBV2	TRBJ1-2	CASRPLGEGYGYTF	TGTGCCAGCAGGCCCCTCGGGGAGGGGTATGGCTACACCTTC
-	many	TRBV6-1	TRBJ2-7	CASSLGVLGGTYEQYF	TGTGCCAGCAGTTTGGGTGTGCTAGGGGGTACCTACGAGCAGTACTTC
-	few	TRBV7-9	TRBJ1-2	CASSSPQLANYGYTF	TGTGCCAGCAGCTCCCCGCAGCTAGCTAACTATGGCTACACCTTC
TRBD1	-	TRBV29-1	TRBJ2-3	CSGGQGSLSYTDTQYF	TGCAGCGGCGGACAGGGGAGTTTAAGCTACACAGATACGCAGTATTTT
TRBD1	-	TRBV14	TRBJ1-3	CASSRDRASGNTIYF	TGTGCCAGCAGCCGGGACAGGGCCTCTGGAAACACCATATATTTT
-	-	TRBV19	TRBJ1-1	CASQQRWVAGGPEAFF	TGTGCCAGCCAGCAAAGGTGGGTGGCGGGGGGACCTGAAGCTTTCTTT